The 6 T cell receptor beta chains below all came from one sample that was sequenced in a study of T cells in tuberculosis. The method was immunoSEQ multiplex PCR; TCRdb's version includes in-frame clones alone and lacks a portion of them. This table has just under 45,000 clones, roughly 94% appearing once. The specimen was PBMCs. These receptors came from a donor aged 10 to 29 with latent tuberculosis or without tuberculosis infection. Some clones in this sample may be carry-over from other donors' samples.

This rearrangement joins TRBV19 to TRBJ1-5; 8 nucleotides line up with TRBD1. The CDR3 is 15 amino acids. Germline V gene data show CDR1 as LNHDA and CDR2 as SQIVND (reference sequence). Losses at the gene ends were 1 base for V and 5 bases for J; bases not matched to a gene: 4. CDR3 in DNA: TGTGCCAGTAGTATAGTGCCAGGGGGCTATCAGCCCCAGCATTTT. Translation gives CASSIVPGGYQPQHF.

This sequence joins TRBV5-4 and TRBJ2-2; the D gene is possibly TRBD2 (6 bases). Germline CDR1 and CDR2: SGHNT and YYREEE (reference sequence). Trimming pared 4 bases from V and 0 bases from J, leaving 13 bases between. The CDR3 loop spans 16 amino acids. The CDR3 protein is CASSRDSGANTGELFF. CDR3 nucleotide sequence: TGTGCCAGCAGCCGGGATAGCGGAGCGAACACCGGGGAGCTGTTTTTT.

The CDR3 loop reads CAISGTDEKLFF. CDR3 nucleotide sequence: TGTGCCATCAGTGGTACGGATGAAAAACTGTTTTTT. V gene TRBV10-3 combines with J gene TRBJ1-4; D is uncertain. The CDR3 length is 12 residues. Germline CDR1 ENHRY, CDR2 SYGVKD. Trimming removed 4 bases from V and 6 bases from J, with 6 bases in between.

The chain couples TRBV14 to TRBJ1-1, with D possibly matching TRBD1 (5 bases). This CDR3 has 16 residues. CDR1 is SGHDN and CDR2 is FVKESK in the germline V gene. V lost 4 bases and J 0 bases, leaving 15 bases between the germline ends. This CDR3 reads CASSLIMTALNTEAFF. As DNA, the CDR3 is TGTGCCAGCAGCCTTATAATGACAGCATTGAACACTGAAGCTTTCTTT.

This clone was detected a few times. The V and J genes are TRBV2 and TRBJ1-2; D is perhaps TRBD1 (5 bases). The V end was cut by 4 bases, the J end by 7 bases, with 13 bases between. Germline V gene sequence: CDR1 SNHLY, CDR2 FYNNEI. The CDR3 loop spans 13 amino acids. The CDR3 is CASSVLGLSGYTF. For the CDR3, the DNA is TGTGCCAGCAGTGTTCTGGGGCTGTCTGGCTACACCTTC.

This chain links TRBV5-6 with TRBJ1-3; D is uncertain. CDR3 length equals 15 residues. Germline CDR1 SGHDT, CDR2 YYEEEE. V was pared by 4 bases and J by 0 bases, with 11 bases between. The CDR3 is CASSPTPGSGNTIYF. DNA for the CDR3: TGTGCCAGCAGCCCCACACCGGGCTCTGGAAACACCATATATTTT.